One and the same sample provided the 17 T cell receptor beta chains below, sequenced in a study of T cells in tuberculosis. Sequenced by immunoSEQ multiplex PCR; TCRdb stores in-frame clones only, minus some. The sample includes about 59,000 clones, around 81% of them seen just once. After thawing and overnight rest, PBMC were stained with GMM-loaded CD1B tetramer, viability dye and anti-CD3 for sorting. CD1B tetramers were loaded with Rhodococcus equi-derived C32 glucose monomycolate. The material sequenced was CD1b-GMM tetramer-negative cells sorted from PBMCs. These receptors were taken from an adult woman with latent tuberculosis.

The chain has TRBV4-3 and TRBJ2-1; 15 bases are a match to TRBD2. The CDR3 has 17 residues. CDR1 and CDR2 from the germline V gene are LGHNA and YSLEER. V gave up 0 bases and J gave up 7 bases; unmatched junction bases: 4. CDR3: CASSQEEGLAGGNEQFF. The CDR3 DNA is TGCGCCAGCAGCCAAGAAGAGGGACTAGCGGGGGGAAATGAGCAGTTCTTC.

CDR3 DNA: TGCGCCAGCAGCCAGCGGGACAGGGGGTTATCTAACTATGGCTACACCTTC. Its translation: CASSQRDRGLSNYGYTF. V usage is TRBV4-3 and J usage is TRBJ1-2, with 11 nucleotides matching TRBD1. V shed 3 bases and J 0 bases; nucleotides not matched to a gene: 6. Germline CDR1 reads LGHNA; CDR2 reads YSLEER. The CDR3 sequence is 17 residues long.

This clone has a handful of counts. Other DNA sequences within the sample encode an identical CDR3. The V and J genes are TRBV4-3 and TRBJ1-3; no definite D call. V shed 0 bases and J shed 4 bases, with 10 bases lying between them. This CDR3 has 15 amino acids. The germline V gene encodes CDR1 LGHNA and CDR2 YSLEER. CDR3 loop: CASSQDSGKGNTIYF. The CDR3 region has the DNA TGCGCCAGCAGCCAAGATTCGGGGAAAGGAAACACCATATATTTT.

This chain uses TRBV14 with TRBJ1-2; TRBD1 might be the D (5 bases). Trimming stripped 6 bases from V and 8 bases from J, with 25 bases between. The germline V gene has CDR1 SGHDN and CDR2 FVKESK. The CDR3 length is 16 residues. This CDR3 reads CASSPQPGPLGGGYTF. The DNA of the CDR3 is TGTGCCAGCAGTCCTCAACCGGGACCTCTCGGGGGGGGCTACACCTTC.

CDR3 residues: CARGQGGPGELFF. Written as DNA, the CDR3 is TGTGCCAGGGGACAGGGTGGCCCCGGGGAGCTGTTTTTT. V gene TRBV27 combines with J gene TRBJ2-2; 9 bases are a match to TRBD1. V lost 9 bases and J lost 6; bases outside the gene matches: 5. Germline-derived CDR1 and CDR2 are MNHEY and SMNVEV (reference sequence). The CDR3 length is 13 residues.

This clone was recorded only once. The chain couples TRBV11-2 to TRBJ2-6; a possible D gene is TRBD1 (6 bases). From germline, CDR1 is SGHAT and CDR2 FQNNGV. Trimming removed 5 bases from V and 1 base from J, with 12 bases in between. The CDR3 loop spans 16 amino acids. DNA for the CDR3: TGTGCCAGCAGCCAACCCGGACAGTCTGGGGCCAACGTCCTGACTTTC. Translated, it gives CASSQPGQSGANVLTF. Looking up the rest from reference TRBV11-2 and TRBJ2-6 gives the full variable domain: EAGVAQSPRYKIIEKRQSVAFWCNPISGHATLYWYQQILGQGPKLLIQFQNNGVVDDSQLPKDRFSAERLKGVDSTLKIQPAKLEDSAVYLCASSQPGQSGANVLTFGAGSRLTVL.

This sequence joins TRBV19 and TRBJ2-7, with TRBD1 identical over 8 bases. Germline CDR1 and CDR2: LNHDA and SQIVND (reference sequence). The CDR3 runs 14 residues. V was pared by 5 bases and J by 4 bases, with 7 bases of the junction left unmatched. The chain's CDR3 is CASSPGTGPYEQYF. Written as DNA, the CDR3 is TGTGCCAGTAGTCCCGGGACAGGTCCTTACGAGCAGTACTTC.

The chain employs TRBV28 and TRBJ1-2; D might be TRBD1 (5 bases). Germline V gives CDR1 MDHEN, CDR2 SYDVKM. This CDR3 spans 14 amino acids. With 7 bases removed from V and 8 bases from J, the gap between germline ends came to 20 bases. The CDR3 DNA is TGTGCCAGCAACACCCTGGGGGGGGAGGGCGGCTACACCTTC. Translated: CASNTLGGEGGYTF.

In its sample, this clone was seen once. J is TRBJ2-2 and V is TRBV5-6; TRBD2 is a possible D gene (7 bases). The CDR3 is made up of 15 amino acids. CDR1 is SGHDT, CDR2 YYEEEE, per germline. Trimming shortened V by 3 bases and J by 5 bases, and 14 bases separated the two germline ends. Written as DNA, the CDR3 is TGTGCCAGCAGCTGGGGGCTACTAGCGACCGGGGAGCTGTTTTTT. Amino acids: CASSWGLLATGELFF.

CDR3 nucleotides: TGTGCCAGCAGCCGGATAACAGGGGGGACTCAGCCCCAGCATTTT. Encoded protein: CASSRITGGTQPQHF. The chain has TRBV28 and TRBJ1-5; 8 bases line up with TRBD1. Germline V gene data show CDR1 as MDHEN and CDR2 as SYDVKM. The CDR3 runs 15 residues. V was pared by 6 bases and J by 6 bases, with 10 bases of the junction left unmatched.

The rearrangement links TRBV28 to TRBJ2-3; 7 bases fit TRBD1. This CDR3 has 14 amino acids. Looked up from germline, CDR1 is MDHEN and CDR2 is SYDVKM. V gave up 7 bases and J gave up 4 bases; unmatched junction bases: 8. The CDR3 nucleotides are TGTGCCAGCAACTTACAGGGGAGAGCAGATACGCAGTATTTT. Protein sequence: CASNLQGRADTQYF.

V usage is TRBV18 and J usage is TRBJ2-5; D possibly corresponds to TRBD2 (5 bases). Gene TRBJ2-7 matches the end of the DNA better, so the J call may be wrong. The CDR3 spans 15 residues. CDR1 and CDR2 from the germline V gene are KGHSH and LQKENI. The CDR3 sequence: CASSPSLEASYEQYF. The CDR3 nucleotides are TGTGCCAGCTCACCTTCCTTGGAGGCATCCTACGAGCAGTACTTC.

Points on this clone: The identical CDR3 is also encoded by other nucleotide sequences in the sample. The gene calls are TRBV7-3 and TRBJ2-3; 8 bases match TRBD2. CDR1 and CDR2 (germline): SGHTA, FQGTGA. Germline trimming cut 1 base from V and 3 bases from J; bases unmatched to any gene: 0. The CDR3 is 14 amino acids. The CDR3 region is CASSLSGRTDTQYF. CDR3 bases: TGTGCCAGCAGCTTAAGCGGGAGGACAGATACGCAGTATTTT.

DNA for the CDR3: TGTGCCAGCAGGCCATGGACAGGGGGCTTCTATGGCTACACCTTC. It encodes CASRPWTGGFYGYTF. The chain uses TRBV28 and TRBJ1-2, with TRBD1 matching 11 bases. V shed 6 bases, J shed 4 bases, and the junction held 7 bases outside the gene matches. This CDR3 has 15 residues. The V gene's germline CDR1 is MDHEN and CDR2 SYDVKM.

The CDR3 loop is CASSLNLGEAPGGTIYF. For the CDR3, the DNA is TGTGCCAGCAGCTTAAACCTCGGGGAGGCTCCAGGGGGGACCATATATTTT. V usage is TRBV7-3 and J usage is TRBJ1-3; 7 bases agree with TRBD1. The CDR3 loop spans 17 amino acids. V gave up 1 base and J gave up 10 bases; unmatched junction bases: 16. Per the germline V gene, CDR1 is SGHTA and CDR2 is FQGTGA.

The genes are TRBV7-2 and TRBJ1-2; 11 bases are a match to TRBD1. V shed 1 base and J 1 base; nucleotides not matched to a gene: 8. Germline V gene data show CDR1 as SGHTA and CDR2 as FQGNSA. The CDR3 covers 18 residues. This chain's CDR3 is CASSLGPGQGGLNYGYTF. As DNA, the CDR3 is TGTGCCAGCAGCTTAGGACCGGGACAGGGGGGCCTTAACTATGGCTACACCTTC. Drawing the rest from reference TRBV7-2 and TRBJ1-2, the complete variable domain is GAGVSQSPSNKVTEKGKDVELRCDPISGHTALYWYRQSLGQGLEFLIYFQGNSAPDKSGLPSDRFSAERTGGSVSTLTIQRTQQEDSAVYLCASSLGPGQGGLNYGYTFGSGTRLTVV.

The chain carries TRBV14 and TRBJ2-5, with 7 bases aligning to TRBD2. Germline V gene data show CDR1 as SGHDN and CDR2 as FVKESK. V lost 4 bases and J lost 5; bases outside the gene matches: 1. The CDR3 spans 12 residues. The CDR3 region is CASSPGGETQYF. The CDR3 DNA sequence: TGTGCCAGCAGCCCGGGGGGTGAGACCCAGTACTTC.